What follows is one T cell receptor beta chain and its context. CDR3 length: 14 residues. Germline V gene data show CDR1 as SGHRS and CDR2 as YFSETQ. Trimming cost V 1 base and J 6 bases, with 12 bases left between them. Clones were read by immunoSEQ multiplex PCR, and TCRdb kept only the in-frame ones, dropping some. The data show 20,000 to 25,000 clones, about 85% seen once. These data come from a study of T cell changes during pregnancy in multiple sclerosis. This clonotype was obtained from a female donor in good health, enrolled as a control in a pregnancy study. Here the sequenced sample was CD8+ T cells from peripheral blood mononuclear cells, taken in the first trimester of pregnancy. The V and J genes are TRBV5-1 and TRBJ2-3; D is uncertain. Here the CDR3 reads CASSLSASWDTQYF. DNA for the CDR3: TGCGCCAGCAGCTTGAGCGCGTCGTGGGATACGCAGTATTTT. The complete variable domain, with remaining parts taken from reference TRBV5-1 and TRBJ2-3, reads KAGVTQTPRYLIKTRGQQVTLSCSPISGHRSVSWYQQTPGQGLQFLFEYFSETQRNKGNFPGRFSGRQFSNSRSEMNVSTLELGDSALYLCASSLSASWDTQYFGPGTRLTVL.